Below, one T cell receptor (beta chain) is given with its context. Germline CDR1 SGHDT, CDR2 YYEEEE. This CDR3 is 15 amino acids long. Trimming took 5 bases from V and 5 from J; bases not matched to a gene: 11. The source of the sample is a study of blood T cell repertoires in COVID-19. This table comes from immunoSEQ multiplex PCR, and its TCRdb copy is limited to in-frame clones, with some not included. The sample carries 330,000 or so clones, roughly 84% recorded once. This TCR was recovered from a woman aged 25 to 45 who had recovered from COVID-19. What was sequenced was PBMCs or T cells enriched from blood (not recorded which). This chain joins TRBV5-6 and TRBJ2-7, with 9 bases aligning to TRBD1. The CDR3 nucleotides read TGTGCCAGCAGATTTAGGGGACAGGGCGGGAACGAGCAGTACTTC. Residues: CASRFRGQGGNEQYF.